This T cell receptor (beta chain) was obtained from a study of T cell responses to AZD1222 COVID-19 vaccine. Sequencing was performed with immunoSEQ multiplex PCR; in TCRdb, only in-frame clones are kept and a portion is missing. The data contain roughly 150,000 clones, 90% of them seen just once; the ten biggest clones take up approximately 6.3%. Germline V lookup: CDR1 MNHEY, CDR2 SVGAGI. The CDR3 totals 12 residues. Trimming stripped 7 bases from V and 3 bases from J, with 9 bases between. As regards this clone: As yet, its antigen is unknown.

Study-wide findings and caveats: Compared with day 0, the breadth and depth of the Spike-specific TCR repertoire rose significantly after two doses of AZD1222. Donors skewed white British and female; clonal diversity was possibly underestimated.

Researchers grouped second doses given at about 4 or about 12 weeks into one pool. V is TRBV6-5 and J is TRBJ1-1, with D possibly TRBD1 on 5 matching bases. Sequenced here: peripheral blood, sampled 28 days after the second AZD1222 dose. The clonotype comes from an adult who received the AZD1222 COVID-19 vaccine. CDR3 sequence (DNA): TGTGCCAGCAACCGGGGCGACACTGAAGCTTTCTTT. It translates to CASNRGDTEAFF.